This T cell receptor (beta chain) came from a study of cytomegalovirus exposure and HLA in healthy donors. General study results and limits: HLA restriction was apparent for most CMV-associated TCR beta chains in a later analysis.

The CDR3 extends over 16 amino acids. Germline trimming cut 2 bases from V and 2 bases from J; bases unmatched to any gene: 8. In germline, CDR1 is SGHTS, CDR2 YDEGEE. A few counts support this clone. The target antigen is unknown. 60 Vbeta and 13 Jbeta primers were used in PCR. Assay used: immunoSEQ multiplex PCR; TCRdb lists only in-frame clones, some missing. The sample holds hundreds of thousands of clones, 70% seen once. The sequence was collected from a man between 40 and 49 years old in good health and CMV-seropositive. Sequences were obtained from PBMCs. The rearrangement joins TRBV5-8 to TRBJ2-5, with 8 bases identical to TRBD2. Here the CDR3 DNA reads TGTGCCAGCAGCTTTGGAGCGGGGGACAATCAAGAGACCCAGTACTTC. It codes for CASSFGAGDNQETQYF.